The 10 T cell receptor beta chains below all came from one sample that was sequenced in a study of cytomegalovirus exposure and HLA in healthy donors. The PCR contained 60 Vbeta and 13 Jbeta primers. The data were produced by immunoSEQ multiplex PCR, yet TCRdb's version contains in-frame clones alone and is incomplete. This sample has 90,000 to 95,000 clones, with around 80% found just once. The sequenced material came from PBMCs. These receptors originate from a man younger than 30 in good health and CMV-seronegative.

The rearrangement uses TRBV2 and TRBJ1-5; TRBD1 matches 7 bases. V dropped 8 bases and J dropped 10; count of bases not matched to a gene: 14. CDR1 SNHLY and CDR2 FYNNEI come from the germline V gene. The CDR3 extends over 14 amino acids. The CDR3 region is CASRYEEGARPQHF. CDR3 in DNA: TGTGCCAGCCGGTATGAGGAGGGGGCGCGTCCCCAGCATTTT.

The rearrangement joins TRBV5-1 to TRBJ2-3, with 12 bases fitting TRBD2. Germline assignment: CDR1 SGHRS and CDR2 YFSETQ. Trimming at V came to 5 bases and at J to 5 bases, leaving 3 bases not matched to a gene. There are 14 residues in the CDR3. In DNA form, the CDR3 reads TGCGCCAGCAGATCGACTAGCGGGGGAGATACGCAGTATTTT. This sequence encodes CASRSTSGGDTQYF.

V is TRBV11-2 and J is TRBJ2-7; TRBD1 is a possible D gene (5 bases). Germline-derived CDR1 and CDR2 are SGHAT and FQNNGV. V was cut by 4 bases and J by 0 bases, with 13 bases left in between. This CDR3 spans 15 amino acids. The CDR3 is CASSSLRGRSYEQYF. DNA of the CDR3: TGTGCCAGCAGCTCCCTAAGGGGCCGCTCCTACGAGCAGTACTTC.

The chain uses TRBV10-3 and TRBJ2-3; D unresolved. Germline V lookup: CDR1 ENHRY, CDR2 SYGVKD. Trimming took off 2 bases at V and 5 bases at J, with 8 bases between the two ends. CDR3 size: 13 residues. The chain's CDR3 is CAISEAQVDTQYF. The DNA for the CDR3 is TGTGCCATCAGTGAGGCTCAGGTAGATACGCAGTATTTT.

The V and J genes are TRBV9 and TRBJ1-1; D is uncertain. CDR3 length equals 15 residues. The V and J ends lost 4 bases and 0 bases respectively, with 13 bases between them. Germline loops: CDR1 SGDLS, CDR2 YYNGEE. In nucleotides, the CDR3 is TGTGCCAGCAGCCCCCGGCAGGCACTGAACACTGAAGCTTTCTTT. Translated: CASSPRQALNTEAFF.

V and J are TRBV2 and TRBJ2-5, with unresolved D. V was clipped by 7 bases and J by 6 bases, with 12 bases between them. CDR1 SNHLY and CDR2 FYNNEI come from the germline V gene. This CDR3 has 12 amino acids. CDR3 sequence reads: CASNGQYKTQYF. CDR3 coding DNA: TGTGCCAGCAATGGGCAGTATAAGACCCAGTACTTC.

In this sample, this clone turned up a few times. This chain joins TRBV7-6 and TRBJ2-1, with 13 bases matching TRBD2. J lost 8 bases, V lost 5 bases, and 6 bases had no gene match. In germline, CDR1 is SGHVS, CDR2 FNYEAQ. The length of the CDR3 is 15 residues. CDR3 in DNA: TGTGCCAGCAGCCGACTAGCGGGGGGAGGCGATGAGCAGTTCTTC. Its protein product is CASSRLAGGGDEQFF.

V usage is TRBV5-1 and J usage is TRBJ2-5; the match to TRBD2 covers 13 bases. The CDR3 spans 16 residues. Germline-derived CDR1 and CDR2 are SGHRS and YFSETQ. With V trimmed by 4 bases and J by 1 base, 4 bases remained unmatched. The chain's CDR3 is CASSLGLAGAQETQYF. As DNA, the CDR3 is TGCGCCAGCAGCCTCGGACTAGCGGGGGCCCAAGAGACCCAGTACTTC.

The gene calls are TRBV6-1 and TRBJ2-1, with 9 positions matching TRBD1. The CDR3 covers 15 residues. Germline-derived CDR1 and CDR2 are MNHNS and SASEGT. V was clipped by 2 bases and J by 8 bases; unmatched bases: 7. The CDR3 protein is CASSEPGQGNHEQFF. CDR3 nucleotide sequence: TGTGCCAGCAGTGAACCGGGACAGGGTAACCATGAGCAGTTCTTC.

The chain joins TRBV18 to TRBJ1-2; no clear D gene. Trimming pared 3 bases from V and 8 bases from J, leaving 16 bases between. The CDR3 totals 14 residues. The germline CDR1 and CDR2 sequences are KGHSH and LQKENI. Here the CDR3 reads CASSPTEDLGGYTF. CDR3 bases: TGTGCCAGCTCACCGACCGAAGATCTCGGGGGCTACACCTTC.